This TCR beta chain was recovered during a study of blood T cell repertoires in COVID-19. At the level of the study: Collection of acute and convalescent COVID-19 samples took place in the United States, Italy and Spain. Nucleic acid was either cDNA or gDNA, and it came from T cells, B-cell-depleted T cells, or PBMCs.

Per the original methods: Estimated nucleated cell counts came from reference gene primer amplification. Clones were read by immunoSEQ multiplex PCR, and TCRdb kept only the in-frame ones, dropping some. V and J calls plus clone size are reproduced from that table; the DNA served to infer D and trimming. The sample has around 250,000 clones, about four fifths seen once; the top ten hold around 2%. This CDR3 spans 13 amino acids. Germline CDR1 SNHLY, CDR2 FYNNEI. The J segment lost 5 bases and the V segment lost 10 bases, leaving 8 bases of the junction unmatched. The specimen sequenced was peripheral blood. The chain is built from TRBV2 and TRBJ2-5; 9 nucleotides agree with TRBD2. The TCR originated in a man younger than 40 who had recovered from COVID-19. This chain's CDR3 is CATRGLAGETQYF. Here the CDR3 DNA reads TGTGCCACGCGGGGACTAGCTGGGGAGACCCAGTACTTC.